This is a list of T cell receptor beta chains from one sample in a study of Ad26.COV2.S vaccination and SARS-CoV-2 variants. TCRdb's copy holds only in-frame clones and misses some; the assay was immunoSEQ multiplex PCR. The table has some 250,000 clones, approximately 88% seen once. Sample: peripheral blood, taken in a trial of Ad26.COV2.S vaccine versus placebo. The receptors shown here come from a person between 18 and 59 years old who received the Ad26.COV2.S COVID-19 vaccine or a placebo. Each CDR3 is given with its conserved first and last residue. Each record gives: V gene, clone size, CDR3 protein. Some rows mark clone size as missing; the rest say once, few, many or name a class of expanded clone.

V: TRBV6-2/TRBV6-3; size: .; CDR3: CASSSLGGAINQPQHF
V: TRBV7-9; size: .; CDR3: CASSSQVEEKLFF
V: TRBV18; size: .; CDR3: CASSPETGGELFF
V: TRBV3-1/TRBV3-2; size: .; CDR3: CASSQDRLRGSSYNEQFF
V: TRBV5-1; size: once; CDR3: CASRANLQGYTEAFF
V: TRBV19; size: once; CDR3: CASSPGQGNTEAFF
V: TRBV6-5; size: few; CDR3: CASFTTGEDYGYTF
V: TRBV9; size: .; CDR3: CASSSPNGAGYGYTF
V: TRBV27; size: .; CDR3: CASSRLSGSSYNEQFF
V: TRBV11-2; size: .; CDR3: CASSSGTILSYEQYF
V: TRBV5-1; size: .; CDR3: CASSSGLAGPHEQYF